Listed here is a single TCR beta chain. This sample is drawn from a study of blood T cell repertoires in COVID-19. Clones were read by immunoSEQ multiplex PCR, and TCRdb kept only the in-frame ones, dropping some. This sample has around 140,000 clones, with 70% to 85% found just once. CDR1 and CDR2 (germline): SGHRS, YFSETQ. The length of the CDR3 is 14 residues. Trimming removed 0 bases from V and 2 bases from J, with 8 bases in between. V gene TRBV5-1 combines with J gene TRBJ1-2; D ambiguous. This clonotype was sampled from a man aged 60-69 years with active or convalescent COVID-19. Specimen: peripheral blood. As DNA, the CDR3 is TGCGCCAGCAGCTTGGCCGGCGGAAACTATGGCTACACCTTC. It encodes CASSLAGGNYGYTF. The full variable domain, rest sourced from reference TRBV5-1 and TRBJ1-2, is KAGVTQTPRYLIKTRGQQVTLSCSPISGHRSVSWYQQTPGQGLQFLFEYFSETQRNKGNFPGRFSGRQFSNSRSEMNVSTLELGDSALYLCASSLAGGNYGYTFGSGTRLTVV.